Shown below are 18 T cell receptor beta chains from a single sample sequenced in a study of graft-versus-host responses after intestinal transplantation. For these receptors, no antigen is known. The protocol was immunoSEQ multiplex PCR, while the TCRdb copy is restricted to in-frame clones and leaves out a portion. The sample lists 65,000 to 90,000 clones, more than 85% occurring once. The sample here was unstimulated CD8+ T cells sorted from spleen or lymph node cells, taken before transplant. Receptors originate from a human donor who was the organ donor for an intestinal transplant.

The chain uses TRBV11-3 and TRBJ2-2, with 8 bases lining up with TRBD2. This CDR3 contains 16 residues. With V trimmed by 5 bases and J by 2 bases, 7 bases remained unmatched. Germline V lookup: CDR1 SGHNT, CDR2 YENEEA. As DNA, the CDR3 is TGTGCCAGCAGCCCCAGAAGCGGGGGTAACACCGGGGAGCTGTTTTTT. Amino acid sequence: CASSPRSGGNTGELFF.

The CDR3 loop is CASSSRQGAYEQYF. In DNA, the CDR3 is TGTGCCAGCAGCTCGAGACAGGGGGCTTACGAGCAGTACTTC. The chain has TRBV13 and TRBJ2-7, with TRBD1 identical over 10 bases. Germline V lookup: CDR1 PRHDT, CDR2 FYEKMQ (reference sequence). V lost 4 bases and J lost 4; bases outside the gene matches: 4. This CDR3 is 14 amino acids long.

The CDR3 is CASSLGTSHYNEQFF. The CDR3 region has the DNA TGTGCCAGCAGTTTAGGGACTAGTCACTACAATGAGCAGTTCTTC. The rearrangement links TRBV27 to TRBJ2-1; 8 positions match TRBD2. Germline-derived CDR1 and CDR2 are MNHEY and SMNVEV (reference sequence). The CDR3 is 15 residues long. J gave up 3 bases and V 2 bases, and 3 bases lay outside the gene matches.

The chain couples TRBV6-5 to TRBJ1-1; possible D gene TRBD1, 6 bases. Deletions cut 6 bases from V and 0 bases from J, with 11 bases between. Per germline, CDR1 MNHEY and CDR2 SVGAGI. There are 14 residues in the CDR3. The CDR3 region has the DNA TGTGCCAGCAGCCCGGACAGAATGAACACTGAAGCTTTCTTT. It translates to CASSPDRMNTEAFF.

This clone was counted once. V is TRBV28 and J is TRBJ2-7, with D perhaps matching TRBD1 (5 bases). The germline CDR1 and CDR2 sequences are MDHEN and SYDVKM. CDR3 length equals 12 residues. The V gene lost 3 bases and the J gene lost 3 bases, with 6 bases spanning the gap. The CDR3 region has the DNA TGTGCCAGCAGTTTTCAGGGCTACGAGCAGTACTTC. This translates into CASSFQGYEQYF.

V usage is TRBV4-1 and J usage is TRBJ1-5; D uncertain. The germline V gene has CDR1 MGHRA and CDR2 YSYEKL. Trimming cost V 2 bases and J 4 bases, with 6 bases left between them. The CDR3 contains 13 residues. The CDR3 loop is CASSQLGNQPQHF. The CDR3 bases are TGCGCCAGCAGCCAACTGGGAAATCAGCCCCAGCATTTT.

This rearrangement joins TRBV6-5 to TRBJ1-1; D gene uncertain. The CDR3 consists of 14 residues. Trimming stripped 5 bases from V and 0 bases from J, with 10 bases between. Germline V CDR1 and CDR2: MNHEY, SVGAGI. In DNA form, the CDR3 reads TGTGCCAGCAGTCGGAGTTTCATGAACACTGAAGCTTTCTTT. Translating gives CASSRSFMNTEAFF.

This chain uses TRBV7-2 with TRBJ1-6; no clear D gene. The CDR3 contains 15 residues. Germline V gene data show CDR1 as SGHTA and CDR2 as FQGNSA. V was pared by 5 bases and J by 3 bases, with 11 bases between. This CDR3 reads CASSPSGYYNSPLHF. In DNA, the CDR3 is TGTGCCAGCAGCCCATCGGGATACTATAATTCACCCCTCCACTTT.

The rearrangement links TRBV7-3 to TRBJ2-3; D not resolved. CDR3 length equals 15 residues. V shed 2 bases and J shed 2 bases, with 11 bases lying between them. Germline CDR1 and CDR2: SGHTA and FQGTGA. Here the CDR3 reads CASSLEIIPTDTQYF. Written as DNA, the CDR3 is TGTGCCAGCAGCTTAGAAATCATACCCACAGATACGCAGTATTTT.

The V and J genes are TRBV11-2 and TRBJ2-1; 9 nucleotides align to TRBD2. CDR1 SGHAT and CDR2 FQNNGV come from the germline V gene. Losses at the gene ends were 0 bases for V and 3 bases for J; bases not matched to a gene: 6. The CDR3 sequence is 17 residues long. CDR3 loop: CASSLDQWRGGYNEQFF. DNA of the CDR3: TGTGCCAGCAGCTTAGATCAATGGCGGGGGGGCTACAATGAGCAGTTCTTC.

This chain joins TRBV7-9 and TRBJ1-4, with D possibly being TRBD1 (6 bases). CDR1 is SEHNR, CDR2 FQNEAQ, per germline (reference sequence). The germline V and J ends were trimmed by 2 bases and 6 bases, with 16 bases remaining between them. This CDR3 has 16 residues. This CDR3 is CASSLSLSRGDEKLFF. The CDR3 nucleotides read TGTGCCAGCAGCTTATCTTTGAGCAGGGGAGATGAAAAACTGTTTTTT.

This clone was counted once. The genes are TRBV7-3 and TRBJ2-7; 8 bases match TRBD2. This CDR3 is 15 amino acids long. Unmatched junction bases numbered 4, after V lost 2 bases and J lost 1 base. Germline CDR1 SGHTA, CDR2 FQGTGA. In nucleotides, the CDR3 is TGTGCCAGCAGCTTATTCGCGGGGGGTTCCTACGAGCAGTACTTC. Protein: CASSLFAGGSYEQYF.

V is TRBV12-5 and J is TRBJ1-5; no clear D. V lost 3 bases, J lost 4 bases, and 4 bases lay in between. The germline gives CDR1 LGHNT, CDR2 FRNRAP. CDR3 size: 12 residues. The CDR3, as DNA: TGTGCTAGTGGTTTTGGGAATCAGCCCCAGCATTTT. Protein sequence: CASGFGNQPQHF.

The chain uses TRBV6-1 and TRBJ2-1, with 8 bases identical to TRBD1. This CDR3 region has 14 residues. V dropped 7 bases and J dropped 4; count of bases not matched to a gene: 6. In germline, CDR1 is MNHNS, CDR2 SASEGT. The CDR3 loop is CASTMGQAYNEQFF. The CDR3 DNA reads TGTGCCAGCACAATGGGACAGGCATACAATGAGCAGTTCTTC.

This clone showed up just a few times. The rearrangement links TRBV7-9 to TRBJ2-1; D ambiguous. Germline CDR1 SEHNR, CDR2 FQNEAQ (reference sequence). Trimming took 4 bases from V and 6 from J, leaving 13 bases between them. CDR3 size: 14 residues. The CDR3 region has the DNA TGTGCCAGCAGCTCCCTCTCTGGGCTCAATGAGCAGTTCTTC. Its translation is CASSSLSGLNEQFF.

Here the CDR3 DNA reads TGTGCCAGCGGACGGGGAGGGTATGGCTACACCTTC. This gives the protein CASGRGGYGYTF. This chain uses TRBV5-5 with TRBJ1-2; no definite D call. The V gene lost 7 bases and the J gene lost 5 bases, with 12 bases spanning the gap. The CDR3 sequence is 12 residues long. Looked up from germline, CDR1 is SGHKS and CDR2 is YYEKEE (reference sequence).

The chain combines TRBV25-1 with TRBJ2-7; D remains ambiguous. The length of the CDR3 is 18 residues. The germline CDR1 and CDR2 sequences are MGHDK and SYGVNS. Trimming left V 0 bases short and J 2 bases short, with 20 bases between. This CDR3 is CASSEYYPTRIGPYEQYF. CDR3 nucleotide sequence: TGTGCCAGCAGTGAATATTACCCAACGAGGATCGGCCCCTACGAGCAGTACTTC.

J is TRBJ2-2 and V is TRBV4-2; D might be TRBD1 (5 bases). This CDR3 is 15 amino acids long. The germline gives CDR1 LGHNA, CDR2 YNFKEQ. V was clipped by 3 bases and J by 1 base, with 9 bases between them. The CDR3 coding sequence is TGTGCCAGCAGCCACCGCGGACAGAACACCGGGGAGCTGTTTTTT. Translating gives CASSHRGQNTGELFF.